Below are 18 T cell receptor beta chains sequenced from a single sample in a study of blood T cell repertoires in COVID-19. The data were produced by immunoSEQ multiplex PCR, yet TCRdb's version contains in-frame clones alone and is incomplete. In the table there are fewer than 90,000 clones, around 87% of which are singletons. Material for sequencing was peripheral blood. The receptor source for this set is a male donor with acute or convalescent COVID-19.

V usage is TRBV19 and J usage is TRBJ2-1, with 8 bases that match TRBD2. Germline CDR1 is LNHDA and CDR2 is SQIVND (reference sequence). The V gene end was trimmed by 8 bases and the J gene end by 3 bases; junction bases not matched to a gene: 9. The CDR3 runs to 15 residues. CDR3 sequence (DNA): TGTGCCAGTGGACGGGGGGGGCCCAACTACAATGAGCAGTTCTTC. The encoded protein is CASGRGGPNYNEQFF.

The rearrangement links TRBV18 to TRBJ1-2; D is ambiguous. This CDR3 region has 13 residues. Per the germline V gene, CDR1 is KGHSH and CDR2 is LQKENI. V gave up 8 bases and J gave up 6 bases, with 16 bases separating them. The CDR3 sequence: CASPAAQEDGYTF. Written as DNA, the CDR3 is TGTGCCAGCCCTGCAGCCCAAGAGGATGGCTACACCTTC.

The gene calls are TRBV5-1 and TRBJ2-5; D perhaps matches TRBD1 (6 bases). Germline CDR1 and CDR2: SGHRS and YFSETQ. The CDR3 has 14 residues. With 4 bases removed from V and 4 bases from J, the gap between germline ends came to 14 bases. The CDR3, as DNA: TGCGCCAGCAGCCCGACCCAGGGGCGAGAGACCCAGTACTTC. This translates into CASSPTQGRETQYF.

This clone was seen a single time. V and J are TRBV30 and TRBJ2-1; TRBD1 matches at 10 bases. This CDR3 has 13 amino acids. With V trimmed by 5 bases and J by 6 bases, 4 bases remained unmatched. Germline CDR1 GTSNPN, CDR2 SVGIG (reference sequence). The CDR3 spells CAWARQGANEQFF. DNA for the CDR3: TGTGCCTGGGCCAGACAGGGGGCCAATGAGCAGTTCTTC.

The chain's CDR3 is CASSQGGPEQPQHF. In nucleotides, the CDR3 is TGTGCCAGCTCGCAGGGGGGACCGGAGCAGCCCCAGCATTTT. J is TRBJ1-5 and V is TRBV18, with 7 positions matching TRBD1. Germline V lookup: CDR1 KGHSH, CDR2 LQKENI. V lost 6 bases to trimming and J lost 7 bases; unmatched junction nucleotides: 9. CDR3 length: 14 residues. Looking up the rest from reference TRBV18 and TRBJ1-5 gives the full variable domain: NAGVMQNPRHLVRRRGQEARLRCSPMKGHSHVYWYRQLPEEGLKFMVYLQKENIIDESGMPKERFSAEFPKEGPSILRIQQVVRGDSAAYFCASSQGGPEQPQHFGDGTRLSIL.

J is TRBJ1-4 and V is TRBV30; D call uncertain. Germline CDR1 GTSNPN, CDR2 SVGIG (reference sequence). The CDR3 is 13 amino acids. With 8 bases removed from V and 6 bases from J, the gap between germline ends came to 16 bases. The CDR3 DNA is TGTGCCGGGAAGGGAGACTTTCATGAAAAACTGTTTTTT. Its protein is CAGKGDFHEKLFF.

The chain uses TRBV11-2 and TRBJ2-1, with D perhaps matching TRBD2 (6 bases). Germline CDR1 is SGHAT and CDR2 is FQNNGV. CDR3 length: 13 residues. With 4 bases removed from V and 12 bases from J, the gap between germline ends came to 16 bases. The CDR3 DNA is TGTGCCAGCAGCTCCCCGGGGGTGACTTTGCAGTTCTTC. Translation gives CASSSPGVTLQFF. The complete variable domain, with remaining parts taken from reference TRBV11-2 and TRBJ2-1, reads EAGVAQSPRYKIIEKRQSVAFWCNPISGHATLYWYQQILGQGPKLLIQFQNNGVVDDSQLPKDRFSAERLKGVDSTLKIQPAKLEDSAVYLCASSSPGVTLQFFGPGTRLTVL.

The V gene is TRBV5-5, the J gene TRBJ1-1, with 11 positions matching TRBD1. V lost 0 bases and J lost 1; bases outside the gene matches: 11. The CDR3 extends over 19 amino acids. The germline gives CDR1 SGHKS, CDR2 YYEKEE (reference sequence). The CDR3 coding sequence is TGTGCCAGCAGCTTGGGGCCCCGGACAGGGGGCAACCCGAACACTGAAGCTTTCTTT. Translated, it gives CASSLGPRTGGNPNTEAFF.

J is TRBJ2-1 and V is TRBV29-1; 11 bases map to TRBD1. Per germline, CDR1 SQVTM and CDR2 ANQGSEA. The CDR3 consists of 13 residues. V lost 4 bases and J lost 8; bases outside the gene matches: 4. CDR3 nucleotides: TGCAGCGTTGGAAGGACAGGGGGCGATGAGCAGTTCTTC. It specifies CSVGRTGGDEQFF.

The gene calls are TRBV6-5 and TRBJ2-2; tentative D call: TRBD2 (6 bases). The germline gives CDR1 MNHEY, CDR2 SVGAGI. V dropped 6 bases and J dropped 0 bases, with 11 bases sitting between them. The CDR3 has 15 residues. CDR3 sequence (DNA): TGTGCCAGCAGCCGGGAGACAGCGAACACCGGGGAGCTGTTTTTT. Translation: CASSRETANTGELFF.

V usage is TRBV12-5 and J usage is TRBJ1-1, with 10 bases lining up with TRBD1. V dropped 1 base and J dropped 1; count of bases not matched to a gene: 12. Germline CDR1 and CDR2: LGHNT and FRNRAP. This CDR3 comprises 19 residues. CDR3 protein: CASGLATGGAGLRNTEAFF. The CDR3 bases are TGTGCTAGTGGTTTGGCGACAGGGGGCGCAGGATTAAGGAACACTGAAGCTTTCTTT.

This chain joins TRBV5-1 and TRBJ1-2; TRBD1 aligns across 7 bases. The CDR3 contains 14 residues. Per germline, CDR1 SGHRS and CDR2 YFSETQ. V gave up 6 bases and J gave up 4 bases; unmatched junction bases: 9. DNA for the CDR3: TGCGCCAGCACTACCTCGACAGGGACCTATGGCTACACCTTC. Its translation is CASTTSTGTYGYTF. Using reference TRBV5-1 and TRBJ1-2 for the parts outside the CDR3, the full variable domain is KAGVTQTPRYLIKTRGQQVTLSCSPISGHRSVSWYQQTPGQGLQFLFEYFSETQRNKGNFPGRFSGRQFSNSRSEMNVSTLELGDSALYLCASTTSTGTYGYTFGSGTRLTVV.

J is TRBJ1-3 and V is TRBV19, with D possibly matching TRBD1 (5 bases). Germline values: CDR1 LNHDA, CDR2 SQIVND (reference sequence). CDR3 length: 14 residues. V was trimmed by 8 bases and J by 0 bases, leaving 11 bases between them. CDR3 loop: CASSPGFSGNTIYF. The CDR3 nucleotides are TGTGCCAGTTCCCCAGGGTTCTCTGGAAACACCATATATTTT. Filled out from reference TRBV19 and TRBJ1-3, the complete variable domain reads DGGITQSPKYLFRKEGQNVTLSCEQNLNHDAMYWYRQDPGQGLRLIYYSQIVNDFQKGDIAEGYSVSREKKESFPLTVTSAQKNPTAFYLCASSPGFSGNTIYFGEGSWLTVV.

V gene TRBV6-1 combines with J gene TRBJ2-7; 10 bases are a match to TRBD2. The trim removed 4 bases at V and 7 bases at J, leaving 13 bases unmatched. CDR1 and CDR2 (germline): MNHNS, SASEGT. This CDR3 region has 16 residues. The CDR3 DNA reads TGTGCCAGCAGTGGATATGGGACTAGCGCTGGAGATGAGCAGTACTTC. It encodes CASSGYGTSAGDEQYF.

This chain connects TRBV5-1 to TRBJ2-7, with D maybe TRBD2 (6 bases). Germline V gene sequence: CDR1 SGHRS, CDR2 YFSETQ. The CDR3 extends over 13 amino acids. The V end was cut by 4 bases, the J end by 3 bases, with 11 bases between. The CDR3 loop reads CASSVGGGYEQYF. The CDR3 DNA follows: TGCGCCAGCAGCGTGGGAGGTGGCTACGAGCAGTACTTC. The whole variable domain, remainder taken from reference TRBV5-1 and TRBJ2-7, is KAGVTQTPRYLIKTRGQQVTLSCSPISGHRSVSWYQQTPGQGLQFLFEYFSETQRNKGNFPGRFSGRQFSNSRSEMNVSTLELGDSALYLCASSVGGGYEQYFGPGTRLTVT.

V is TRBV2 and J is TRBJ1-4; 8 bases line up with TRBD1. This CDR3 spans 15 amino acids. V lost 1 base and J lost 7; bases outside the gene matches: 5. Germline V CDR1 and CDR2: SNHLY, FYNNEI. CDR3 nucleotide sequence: TGTGCCAGCAGTGAAGGAGGGACAGGCGGTGAAAAACTGTTTTTT. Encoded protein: CASSEGGTGGEKLFF.

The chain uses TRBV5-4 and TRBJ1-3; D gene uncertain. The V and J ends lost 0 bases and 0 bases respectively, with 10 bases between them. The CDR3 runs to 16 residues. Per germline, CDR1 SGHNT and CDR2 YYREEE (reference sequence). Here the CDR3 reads CASSLAAGLSGNTIYF. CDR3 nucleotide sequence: TGTGCCAGCAGCTTGGCCGCAGGCCTCTCTGGAAACACCATATATTTT.

The CDR3 region has the DNA TGTGCCAGCAGCCCGGGACAGATGAACACTGAAGCTTTCTTT. Protein sequence: CASSPGQMNTEAFF. V usage is TRBV13 and J usage is TRBJ1-1, with TRBD1 matching 7 bases. From germline, CDR1 is PRHDT and CDR2 FYEKMQ (reference sequence). This CDR3 contains 14 residues. V gave up 5 bases and J gave up 0 bases; unmatched junction bases: 3.